These 22 T cell receptor beta chains were sequenced from one sample in a study of T-cell memory formation after mild COVID-19. TCRdb used MiXCR to reprocess the 5' RACE reads, holding one entry per CDR3 protein. The data hold roughly 150,000 distinct CDR3 sequences, with over 10% observed a single time. The sample was PBMCs or a T cell subset sorted from them (not recorded which). These receptors were taken from a man younger than 35 who had mild COVID-19 (a few samples of this study predate the infection). Cell type and time point are not known.

The chain links TRBV5-1 to TRBJ2-3; no firm D call. The V end lost 0 bases, the J end lost 0 bases, and 8 bases lay between the germline ends. Germline values: CDR1 SGHRS, CDR2 YFSETQ. The CDR3 has 15 residues. The CDR3 loop is CASSLAGDSTDTQYF. Written as DNA, the CDR3 is TGCGCCAGCAGCTTGGCCGGTGACAGCACAGATACGCAGTATTTT.

The chain employs TRBV18 and TRBJ2-7; the D is unclear. V was shortened by 4 bases and J by 2 bases, with 9 bases between the two germline ends. CDR3 length: 13 residues. From germline, CDR1 is KGHSH and CDR2 LQKENI. CDR3 loop: CASSRRQAYEQYF. In DNA form, the CDR3 reads TGTGCCAGCTCACGACGACAAGCCTACGAGCAGTACTTC.

There are a few counts of this clonotype. The rearrangement joins TRBV13 to TRBJ1-4; no clear D. Per germline, CDR1 PRHDT and CDR2 FYEKMQ (reference sequence). V was cut by 5 bases and J by 5 bases, with 12 bases left in between. The CDR3 runs to 14 residues. The CDR3 coding sequence is TGTGCCAGCAGCAAGGGTGCCCGCAATGAAAAACTGTTTTTT. Amino acid sequence: CASSKGARNEKLFF.

Comments on this clonotype: Sequence at one end of the junction differs from germline and may be a read error. The chain combines TRBV7-7 with TRBJ2-5; 8 bases agree with TRBD1. Germline V lookup: CDR1 SSHAT, CDR2 FNYEAQ (reference sequence). CDR3 length: 15 amino acids. The CDR3 nucleotides are TGTGCTAGCAGCCGACCTGGACAGGGTCAAGAGACCCAGTACTTC. This gives the protein CASSRPGQGQETQYF.

This clonotype was observed a handful of times. The chain recombines TRBV7-6 with TRBJ2-5, with 8 bases lining up with TRBD2. The J segment lost 5 bases and the V segment lost 5 bases, leaving 7 bases of the junction unmatched. Looked up from germline, CDR1 is SGHVS and CDR2 is FNYEAQ. This CDR3 has 14 residues. CDR3 in amino acids: CASSLGGALETQYF. In DNA form, the CDR3 reads TGTGCCAGCAGCCTCGGGGGGGCGCTGGAGACCCAGTACTTC.

The genes are TRBV6-5 and TRBJ1-5; D is unresolved. The CDR3 length is 14 residues. CDR1 is MNHEY, CDR2 SVGAGI, per germline. The germline V and J ends were trimmed by 8 bases and 0 bases, with 11 bases remaining between them. CDR3: CASQGPDSNQPQHF. The CDR3 DNA is TGTGCCAGCCAAGGGCCGGATAGCAATCAGCCCCAGCATTTT.

Only a few counts were recorded for this clonotype. The V call is TRBV20-1, the J call TRBJ1-5; tentatively, D is TRBD1 (6 bases). The CDR3 length is 14 residues. V lost 3 bases, J lost 1 base, and 10 bases lay in between. In germline, CDR1 is DFQATT, CDR2 SNEGSKA (reference sequence). The CDR3 DNA reads as TGCAGTGCTAGTGACAGGCGAAGCAATCAGCCCCAGCATTTT. Translating it yields CSASDRRSNQPQHF.

This clonotype was detected ten times or more. The V gene is TRBV5-1, the J gene TRBJ2-3, with unresolved D. Germline V gene lookup returns CDR1 SGHRS and CDR2 YFSETQ. CDR3 length: 14 amino acids. V dropped 0 bases and J dropped 2 bases, with 7 bases sitting between them. The CDR3 is CASSLGQTTDTQYF. In nucleotides, the CDR3 is TGCGCCAGCAGCTTGGGTCAGACCACAGATACGCAGTATTTT.

This clonotype was seen repeatedly, ten times or more. The genes are TRBV10-3 and TRBJ1-5, with D tentatively TRBD1 (5 bases). The CDR3 sequence is 15 residues long. Germline V CDR1 and CDR2: ENHRY, SYGVKD. V was clipped by 0 bases and J by 5 bases, with 11 bases between them. CDR3 DNA: TGTGCCATCAGTGAGTCAAGGGGTTGGCATCAGCCCCAGCATTTT. Translation: CAISESRGWHQPQHF.

This clonotype came up many times. V is TRBV4-2 and J is TRBJ2-1; D is possibly TRBD2 (6 bases). The CDR3 is 16 residues long. V was shortened by 2 bases and J by 4 bases, with 15 bases between the two germline ends. The germline CDR1 and CDR2 sequences are LGHNA and YNFKEQ. The CDR3 DNA sequence: TGTGCCAGCAGCCAAAGGCGGGGCCGTAATTACAATGAGCAGTTCTTC. It yields the protein CASSQRRGRNYNEQFF.

The genes are TRBV7-3 and TRBJ2-2; no firm D call. Trimming removed 2 bases from V and 0 bases from J, with 7 bases in between. CDR3 length: 15 residues. The V gene's germline CDR1 is SGHTA and CDR2 FQGTGA. The CDR3 is CASSLGFANTGELFF. The CDR3 nucleotides read TGTGCCAGCAGCTTAGGGTTCGCGAACACCGGGGAGCTGTTTTTT.

The chain uses TRBV4-1 and TRBJ1-2; 8 nucleotides agree with TRBD1. The V segment lost 8 bases and the J segment 8 bases; nucleotides outside the gene matches: 13. Germline V gives CDR1 MGHRA, CDR2 YSYEKL. CDR3 length: 14 residues. The CDR3 loop is CASSPSQGAGGYTF. The CDR3 nucleotides are TGCGCCAGCTCCCCCAGCCAGGGGGCGGGGGGCTACACCTTC.

The chain carries TRBV9 and TRBJ2-7, with TRBD1 matching 7 bases. The CDR3 covers 14 residues. Trimming at V came to 0 bases and at J to 10 bases, leaving 10 bases not matched to a gene. Per the germline V gene, CDR1 is SGDLS and CDR2 is YYNGEE. CDR3 DNA: TGTGCCAGCAGCGTAGGAGACAGGGTCGCACGACAGTACTTC. The encoded protein is CASSVGDRVARQYF. The entire variable domain, with the rest obtained from reference TRBV9 and TRBJ2-7, is as follows: DSGVTQTPKHLITATGQRVTLRCSPRSGDLSVYWYQQSLDQGLQFLIQYYNGEERAKGNILERFSAQQFPDLHSELNLSSLELGDSALYFCASSVGDRVARQYFGPGTRLTVT.

This clonotype occurred many times. This sequence joins TRBV4-1 and TRBJ1-2; no clear D. The germline CDR1 and CDR2 sequences are MGHRA and YSYEKL. V lost 1 base and J 2 bases, leaving 17 bases between the germline ends. The CDR3 loop spans 17 amino acids. The CDR3: CASSQAAGGPWNYGYTF. In DNA, the CDR3 is TGCGCCAGCAGCCAAGCAGCGGGAGGACCTTGGAACTATGGCTACACCTTC.

This chain uses TRBV12-3 or TRBV12-4 with TRBJ2-1; D may be TRBD1 or TRBD2 (5 bases each). The CDR3 sequence is 14 residues long. Trimming cost V 8 bases and J 7 bases, with 18 bases left between them. This CDR3 reads CASGPGPRRNEQFF. CDR3 in DNA: TGTGCCAGCGGACCGGGACCCCGCCGGAATGAGCAGTTCTTC.

This clonotype occurred a few times. The chain carries TRBV7-3 and TRBJ2-5; the D is unclear. V lost 4 bases and J 5 bases, leaving 14 bases between the germline ends. In germline, CDR1 is SGHTA, CDR2 FQGTGA. The length of the CDR3 is 14 residues. The chain's CDR3 is CASSSGPDEETQYF. In nucleotides, the CDR3 is TGTGCCAGCAGCTCCGGTCCCGACGAGGAGACCCAGTACTTC.

The rearrangement joins TRBV18 to TRBJ2-3; the D gene is possibly TRBD1 (6 bases). V dropped 2 bases and J dropped 1 base, with 16 bases sitting between them. There are 17 residues in the CDR3. Germline V CDR1 and CDR2: KGHSH, LQKENI. The CDR3 sequence is CASSPRPGDVRTDTQYF. As DNA, the CDR3 is TGTGCCAGCTCACCAAGGCCAGGGGACGTTCGCACAGATACGCAGTATTTT. The full variable domain, rest sourced from reference TRBV18 and TRBJ2-3, is NAGVMQNPRHLVRRRGQEARLRCSPMKGHSHVYWYRQLPEEGLKFMVYLQKENIIDESGMPKERFSAEFPKEGPSILRIQQVVRGDSAAYFCASSPRPGDVRTDTQYFGPGTRLTVL.

This clonotype was observed a handful of times. The rearrangement links TRBV10-3 to TRBJ2-1; 10 bases align to TRBD1. Germline loops: CDR1 ENHRY, CDR2 SYGVKD. This CDR3 has 15 residues. Trimming took 6 bases from V and 2 from J; bases not matched to a gene: 4. CDR3: CAISRDRGAYNEQFF. The CDR3 DNA reads TGTGCCATCAGCCGGGACAGGGGTGCCTACAATGAGCAGTTCTTC.

This clonotype was counted a few times. This chain connects TRBV4-1 to TRBJ1-5; no reliable D call. Germline lookup yields CDR1 MGHRA and CDR2 YSYEKL. V was cut by 3 bases and J by 2 bases, with 20 bases left in between. This CDR3 comprises 18 residues. The CDR3 sequence: CASSHFGGPRRGNQPQHF. The CDR3 region has the DNA TGCGCCAGCAGCCATTTTGGTGGGCCACGGCGGGGCAATCAGCCCCAGCATTTT.

This clonotype was found many times. The gene calls are TRBV7-6 and TRBJ2-4; the D gene is possibly TRBD1 (7 bases). The CDR3 sequence is 16 residues long. Per the germline V gene, CDR1 is SGHVS and CDR2 is FNYEAQ. V gave up 1 base and J gave up 2 bases, with 12 bases separating them. The CDR3 protein is CASSLEPGGTKNIQYF. The CDR3, as DNA: TGTGCCAGCAGCTTAGAGCCAGGGGGGACCAAAAACATTCAGTACTTC.

This clonotype was seen only a few times. The V gene is TRBV7-2, the J gene TRBJ1-1; D gene uncertain. Germline-derived CDR1 and CDR2 are SGHTA and FQGNSA. V lost 2 bases and J lost 10, with 14 bases in between. This CDR3 comprises 13 residues. CDR3 DNA: TGTGCCAGCAGCTTAAGCCCCACGGAGGGAGCTTTCTTT. It specifies CASSLSPTEGAFF.

V and J are TRBV5-1 and TRBJ2-3, with 10 positions matching TRBD1. Germline values: CDR1 SGHRS, CDR2 YFSETQ. Trimming removed 4 bases from V and 0 bases from J; junction bases left unmatched: 5. The CDR3 is 16 amino acids. CDR3 sequence (DNA): TGCGCCAGCAGCCCGGGACAGGGGTCTAGCACAGATACGCAGTATTTT. Protein sequence: CASSPGQGSSTDTQYF.